This record looks at one T cell receptor (beta chain) sequence and its context. Its antigen is currently unknown. The sample belongs to a study of a mutant IDH1 vaccine in newly diagnosed glioma. As for the study in general: Most patients had radiochemotherapy with temozolomide before enrollment; others had one alone.

The protocol was immunoSEQ multiplex PCR, while the TCRdb copy is restricted to in-frame clones and leaves out a portion. The sample lists tens of thousands of clones, around 84% occurring once. Time point indicated: week 35, safety follow-up. Vaccinated patients received 300 ug of mutant IDH1 20-mer peptide per dose, with topical imiquimod. The CDR3 covers 14 residues. V was clipped by 6 bases and J by 7 bases; unmatched bases: 6. The germline V gene encodes CDR1 MDHEN and CDR2 SYDVKM. The chain has TRBV28 and TRBJ1-3; TRBD1 matches 10 bases. The clonotype comes from a young woman with glioma. Material: PBMCs, obtained from a glioma patient whose treatment included an IDH1 peptide vaccine. CDR3 DNA: TGTGCCAGCAGCTGGGGACAGGGGTACAACACCATATATTTT. Encoded protein: CASSWGQGYNTIYF.